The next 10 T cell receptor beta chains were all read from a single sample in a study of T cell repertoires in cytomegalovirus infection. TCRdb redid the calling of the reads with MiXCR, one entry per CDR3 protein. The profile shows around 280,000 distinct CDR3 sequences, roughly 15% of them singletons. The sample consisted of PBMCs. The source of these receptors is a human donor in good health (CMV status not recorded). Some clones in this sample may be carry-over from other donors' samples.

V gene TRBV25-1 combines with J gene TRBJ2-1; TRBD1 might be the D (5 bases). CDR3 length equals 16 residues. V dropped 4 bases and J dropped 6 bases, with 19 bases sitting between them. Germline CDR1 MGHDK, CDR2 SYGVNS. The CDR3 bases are TGTGCCAGCAGTGCCCCGGTGGCAGGGCCGCCCAATGAGCAGTTCTTC. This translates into CASSAPVAGPPNEQFF.

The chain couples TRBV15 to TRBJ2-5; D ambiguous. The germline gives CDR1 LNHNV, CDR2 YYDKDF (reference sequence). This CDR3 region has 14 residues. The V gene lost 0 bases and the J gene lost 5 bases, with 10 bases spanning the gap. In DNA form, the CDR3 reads TGTGCCACCAGCAGAGATAGAGTTGGCGAGACCCAGTACTTC. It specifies CATSRDRVGETQYF. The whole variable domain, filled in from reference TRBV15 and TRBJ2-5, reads DAMVIQNPRYQVTQFGKPVTLSCSQTLNHNVMYWYQQKSSQAPKLLFHYYDKDFNNEADTPDNFQSRRPNTSFCFLDIRSPGLGDTAMYLCATSRDRVGETQYFGPGTRLLVL.

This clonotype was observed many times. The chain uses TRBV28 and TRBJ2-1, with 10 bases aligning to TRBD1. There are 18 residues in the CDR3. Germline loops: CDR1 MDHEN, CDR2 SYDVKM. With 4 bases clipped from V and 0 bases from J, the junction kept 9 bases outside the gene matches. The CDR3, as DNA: TGTGCCAGCAGTTCCCCCTGGGACAGGGGAAGCTCCTACAATGAGCAGTTCTTC. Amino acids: CASSSPWDRGSSYNEQFF.

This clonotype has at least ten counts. CDR3 DNA: TGTGCCAGCAGTGAAGCGCCGGGCGGGAGTCTGGCGCAGTATTTT. Translating it yields CASSEAPGGSLAQYF. The V gene is TRBV2, the J gene TRBJ2-3, with 7 bases aligning to TRBD2. The CDR3 length is 15 residues. V dropped 0 bases and J dropped 10; count of bases not matched to a gene: 10. Germline V gene lookup returns CDR1 SNHLY and CDR2 FYNNEI.

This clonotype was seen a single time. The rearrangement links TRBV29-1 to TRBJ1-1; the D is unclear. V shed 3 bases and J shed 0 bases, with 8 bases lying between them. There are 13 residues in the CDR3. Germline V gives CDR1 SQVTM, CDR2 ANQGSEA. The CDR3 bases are TGCAGCGTTGAGGTCGTACTGAACACTGAAGCTTTCTTT. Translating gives CSVEVVLNTEAFF.

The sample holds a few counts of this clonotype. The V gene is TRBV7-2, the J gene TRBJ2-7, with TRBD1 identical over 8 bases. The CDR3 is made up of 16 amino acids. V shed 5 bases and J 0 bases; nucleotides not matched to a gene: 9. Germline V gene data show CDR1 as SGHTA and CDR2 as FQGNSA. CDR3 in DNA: TGTGCCAGCAGCCAACAACGGACAGGGCCCTCCTACGAGCAGTACTTC. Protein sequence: CASSQQRTGPSYEQYF.

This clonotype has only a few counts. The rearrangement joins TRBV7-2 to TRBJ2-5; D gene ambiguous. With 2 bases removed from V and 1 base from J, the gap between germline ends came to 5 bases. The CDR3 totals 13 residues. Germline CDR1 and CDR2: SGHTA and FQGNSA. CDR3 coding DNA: TGTGCCAGCAGCTTAATCGTCCAAGAGACCCAGTACTTC. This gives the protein CASSLIVQETQYF. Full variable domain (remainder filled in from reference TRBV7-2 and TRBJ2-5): GAGVSQSPSNKVTEKGKDVELRCDPISGHTALYWYRQSLGQGLEFLIYFQGNSAPDKSGLPSDRFSAERTGGSVSTLTIQRTQQEDSAVYLCASSLIVQETQYFGPGTRLLVL.

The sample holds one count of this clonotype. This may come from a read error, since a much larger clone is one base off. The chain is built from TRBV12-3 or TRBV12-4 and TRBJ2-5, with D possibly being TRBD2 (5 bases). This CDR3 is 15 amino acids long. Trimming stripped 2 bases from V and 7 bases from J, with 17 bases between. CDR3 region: CASSLPGSKARTQYF. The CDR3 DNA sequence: TGTGCCAGCAGTTTACCTGGGAGCAAGGCCCGGACCCAGTACTTC.

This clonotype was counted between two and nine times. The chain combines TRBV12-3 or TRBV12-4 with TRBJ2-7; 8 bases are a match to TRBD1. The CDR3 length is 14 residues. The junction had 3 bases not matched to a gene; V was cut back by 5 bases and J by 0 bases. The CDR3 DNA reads TGTGCCAGCAGTGACACAGGGGGCTCCTACGAGCAGTACTTC. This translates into CASSDTGGSYEQYF.

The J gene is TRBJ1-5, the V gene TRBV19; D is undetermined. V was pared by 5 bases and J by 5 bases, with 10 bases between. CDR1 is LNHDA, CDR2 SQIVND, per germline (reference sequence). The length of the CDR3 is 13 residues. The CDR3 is CASSRQFYQPQHF. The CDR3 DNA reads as TGTGCCAGTAGTCGGCAGTTTTATCAGCCCCAGCATTTT.